This T cell receptor (beta chain) was captured by sequencing in a study of blood T cell repertoires in COVID-19. Study information: Sites across the United States, Italy and Spain contributed samples from acute and convalescent COVID-19. The cDNA or gDNA used as material had been derived from T cells, B-cell-depleted T cells, or PBMCs.

This clone has more than one count but fewer than ten. Germline V gene sequence: CDR1 SNHLY, CDR2 FYNNEI. CDR3 length: 14 amino acids. V lost 0 bases and J lost 9; bases outside the gene matches: 5. Source study methods: The assay estimated nucleated cells by amplifying reference gene primers. Assay used: immunoSEQ multiplex PCR; TCRdb lists only in-frame clones, some missing. The V and J calls and clone size come from that table; D and trimming were worked out from the DNA. This table holds tens of thousands of clones, roughly nine tenths found once. The source material was peripheral blood. The TCR was taken from a human donor with active COVID-19. The donor label of this sample is uncertain. This chain uses TRBV2 with TRBJ2-1; 7 nucleotides align to TRBD1. In DNA form, the CDR3 reads TGTGCCAGCAGTGAAGCTAGGGGGCTGAGTGAGCAGTTCTTC. Translation gives CASSEARGLSEQFF.